This entry describes one T cell receptor (beta chain). Generated by immunoSEQ multiplex PCR, the TCRdb table keeps only in-frame clones and is missing some. The sample yields roughly 140,000 clones, around 90% seen once. The record originates from a study of cytomegalovirus exposure and HLA in healthy donors. The germline gives CDR1 MNHEY, CDR2 SVGAGI. Trimming removed 0 bases at V and 0 bases at J, with 9 bases between. The CDR3 consists of 16 residues. The TCR was taken from a woman aged 18-35 years in good health and CMV-seropositive. The chain couples TRBV6-5 to TRBJ2-4; D unresolved. The sequencing input was PBMCs. The chain's CDR3 is CASSYSSNRAKNIQYF. CDR3 sequence (DNA): TGTGCCAGCAGTTACTCGAGTAACAGAGCCAAAAACATTCAGTACTTC.